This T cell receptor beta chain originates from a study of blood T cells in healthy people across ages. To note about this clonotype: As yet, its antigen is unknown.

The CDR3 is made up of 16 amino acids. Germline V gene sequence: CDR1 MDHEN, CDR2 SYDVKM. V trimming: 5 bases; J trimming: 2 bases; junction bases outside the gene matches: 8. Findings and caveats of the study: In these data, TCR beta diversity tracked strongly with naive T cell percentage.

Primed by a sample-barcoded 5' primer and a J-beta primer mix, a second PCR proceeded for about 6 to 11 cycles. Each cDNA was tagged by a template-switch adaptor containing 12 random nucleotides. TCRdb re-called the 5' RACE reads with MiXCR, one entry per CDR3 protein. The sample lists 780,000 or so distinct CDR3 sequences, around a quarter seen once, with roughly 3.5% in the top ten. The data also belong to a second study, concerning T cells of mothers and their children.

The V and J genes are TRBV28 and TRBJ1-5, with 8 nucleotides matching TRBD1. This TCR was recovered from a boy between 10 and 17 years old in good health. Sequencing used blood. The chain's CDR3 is CASSMTGAWGNQPQHF. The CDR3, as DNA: TGTGCCAGCAGTATGACAGGGGCGTGGGGCAATCAGCCCCAGCATTTT.